The T cell receptor (beta chain) described here comes from a study of cytomegalovirus exposure and HLA in healthy donors. The V and J ends lost 3 bases and 1 base respectively, with 9 bases between them. The CDR3 loop spans 13 amino acids. The germline gives CDR1 GTSNPN, CDR2 SVGIG (reference sequence). The study ran its PCR with 60 Vbeta and 13 Jbeta primers. Using immunoSEQ multiplex PCR, the repertoire was profiled, and TCRdb retains in-frame clones only, with some absent. The sample includes 200,000 to 250,000 clones. The gene calls are TRBV30 and TRBJ1-1; a possible D gene is TRBD1 (5 bases). The receptor comes from a woman under 40 in good health and CMV-seropositive. Sequenced sample: PBMCs. The DNA of the CDR3 is TGTGCCTGGAGAGGACATTCGAACACTGAAGCTTTCTTT. Translated: CAWRGHSNTEAFF.